This is a list of T cell receptor beta chains from one sample in a study of PD-L1 blockade in urothelial cancer. Profiled with immunoSEQ multiplex PCR; TCRdb holds only in-frame clones, not every one. The table records about 45,000 clones, around 90% of them present only once. The sequencing here drew on PBMCs, taken around atezolizumab (anti-PD-L1) treatment. The receptors come from an older man with urothelial cancer. The CDR3 runs from the conserved cysteine through the conserved F or W. D genes are given only for firm matches. Clone size is shown for a subset of rows, as once, few, many or a class of expanded clone.

clone size	V gene	D gene	J gene	CDR3 DNA	CDR3 protein
NA	TRBV9	TRBD2	TRBJ2-7	TGTGCCAGCAGCGCGGGGGGTCCACGCGAGCAGTACTTC	CASSAGGPREQYF
NA	TRBV28	TRBD2	TRBJ2-5	TGTGCCAGCAGTTTTCCGGGAGGGGAGACCCAGTACTTC	CASSFPGGETQYF
NA	TRBV21-1	NA	TRBJ2-7	TGTGCCAGCAGCACCCCCACTGACAGCGCCTACGAGCAGTACTTC	CASSTPTDSAYEQYF
NA	TRBV28	TRBD1	TRBJ2-7	TGTGCCAGCACGCGACAGGGGCCCTACGAGCAGTACTTC	CASTRQGPYEQYF
NA	TRBV5-1	TRBD1	TRBJ1-4	TGCGCCAGGATGACAGGGCTAAATGAAAAACTGTTTTTT	CARMTGLNEKLFF
NA	TRBV27	TRBD2	TRBJ2-3	TGTGCCAGCAGCTCTGGACTAGCGGGCACAGATACGCAGTATTTT	CASSSGLAGTDTQYF
NA	TRBV5-4	NA	TRBJ2-1	TGTGCCAGCAGCTTGGAGGTGGGAGCGGAGTACAATGAGCAGTTCTTC	CASSLEVGAEYNEQFF
NA	TRBV9	TRBD2	TRBJ2-3	TGTGCCAGCAGCGTAGTGGCTAGCGGGAACATAGATACGCAGTATTTT	CASSVVASGNIDTQYF
once	TRBV6-6	TRBD2	TRBJ2-7	TGTGCCAGCGGGGGACTAAATGCCTACGAGCAGTACTTC	CASGGLNAYEQYF
NA	TRBV5-6	NA	TRBJ1-1	TGTGCCAGCAACACCCTCCAGGTGTCTTTGAACACTGAAGCTTTCTTT	CASNTLQVSLNTEAFF
NA	TRBV14	TRBD1	TRBJ2-7	TGTGCCAGCAGCCAACAACCGGGACAGGGTCCCTACGAGCAGTACTTC	CASSQQPGQGPYEQYF
NA	TRBV5-1	TRBD2	TRBJ2-3	TGCGCCAGCAGCTTGGAAGTGGCGGGAGGAAGCACAGATACGCAGTATTTT	CASSLEVAGGSTDTQYF
NA	TRBV5-6	NA	TRBJ2-4	TGTGCCAGCAGCCTCCGGGTCCAGCCTAAAAACATTCAGTACTTC	CASSLRVQPKNIQYF
NA	TRBV5-1	NA	TRBJ2-7	TGCGCCAGCAGCGGGGGGTCCGAGCAGTACTTC	CASSGGSEQYF
once	TRBV6-1	NA	TRBJ1-2	TGTGCCAGCAGTGAAGTGAGAAGGGGTAACTATGGCTACACCTTC	CASSEVRRGNYGYTF
NA	TRBV18	NA	TRBJ2-7	TGTGCCAGCTCACCGATAAGCAACTCCTACGAGCAGTACTTC	CASSPISNSYEQYF
NA	TRBV27	TRBD1	TRBJ1-6	TGTGCCAGCAGTCGGGGACAGGGTTATTCACCCCTCCACTTT	CASSRGQGYSPLHF
NA	TRBV18	TRBD2	TRBJ2-1	TGTGCCAGCTCCCAGGGACTAGCGGGGACCAATGAGCAGTTCTTC	CASSQGLAGTNEQFF
NA	TRBV29-1	TRBD1	TRBJ2-2	TGCAGCGCCTTCACTACAGGGGCGAACACCGGGGAGCTGTTTTTT	CSAFTTGANTGELFF
NA	TRBV5-4	TRBD2	TRBJ2-3	TGTGCCAGCAGCTTCGGTAGCGGGGGGGCAGATACGCAGTATTTT	CASSFGSGGADTQYF
NA	TRBV19	NA	TRBJ2-7	TGTGCCAGTAGTATAAGTCAGGGTTACGAGCAGTACTTC	CASSISQGYEQYF
NA	TRBV7-3	TRBD2	TRBJ2-1	TGTGCCAGCAGCTCGGGACTAGCGGGAGTTGAGCAGTTCTTC	CASSSGLAGVEQFF
NA	TRBV5-4	NA	TRBJ1-1	TGTGCCAGCAGCTTGGATGAGGGCCCCGAAGCTTTCTTT	CASSLDEGPEAFF
NA	TRBV28	TRBD1	TRBJ1-2	TGTGCCAGCAGGGGGGACAGTAACTATGGCTACACCTTC	CASRGDSNYGYTF
once	TRBV6-5	NA	TRBJ1-4	TGTGCCAGCAGTACGGTACAGTTTAATGAAAAACTGTTTTTT	CASSTVQFNEKLFF
NA	TRBV20-1	NA	TRBJ2-7	TGCAGTGCCCAGATTATCCACGAGCAGTACTTC	CSAQIIHEQYF
NA	TRBV19	NA	TRBJ1-1	TGTGCCAGTAACCAACAAGGGGTCCTGAACACTGAAGCTTTCTTT	CASNQQGVLNTEAFF
NA	TRBV11-2	TRBD2	TRBJ2-5	TGTGCCAGCAGCACCCACGGCGAGCGGGAGGGATGGTACCAAGAGACCCAGTACTTC	CASSTHGEREGWYQETQYF
NA	TRBV13	TRBD2	TRBJ2-1	TGTGCCAGCAGCCCGAATAGGGGCGGGAGCTCCTACAATGAGCAGTTCTTC	CASSPNRGGSSYNEQFF
NA	TRBV28	NA	TRBJ1-1	TGTGCCACCGGGGTAACGTCGGTGAACACTGAAGCTTTCTTT	CATGVTSVNTEAFF
NA	TRBV19	NA	TRBJ2-7	TGTGCCAGTAGTATAACCGGGGTTTCGTGGGAGCAGTACTTC	CASSITGVSWEQYF
NA	TRBV5-1	TRBD2	TRBJ2-7	TGCGCCAGCAGCTGGACTAGCGTCACCTACGAGCAGTACTTC	CASSWTSVTYEQYF
NA	TRBV7-9	NA	TRBJ2-2	TGTGCCAGCAGCTTAGCGGCTAGCTTGGCCGGGGAGCTGTTTTTT	CASSLAASLAGELFF
NA	TRBV7-3	NA	TRBJ2-1	TGTGCCAGCAGCTTAAGCGGGTCCTCCTACAATGAGCAGTTCTTC	CASSLSGSSYNEQFF
NA	TRBV7-3	NA	TRBJ1-1	TGTGCCAGCAGCCTAGACGACAGTAACACTGAAGCTTTCTTT	CASSLDDSNTEAFF